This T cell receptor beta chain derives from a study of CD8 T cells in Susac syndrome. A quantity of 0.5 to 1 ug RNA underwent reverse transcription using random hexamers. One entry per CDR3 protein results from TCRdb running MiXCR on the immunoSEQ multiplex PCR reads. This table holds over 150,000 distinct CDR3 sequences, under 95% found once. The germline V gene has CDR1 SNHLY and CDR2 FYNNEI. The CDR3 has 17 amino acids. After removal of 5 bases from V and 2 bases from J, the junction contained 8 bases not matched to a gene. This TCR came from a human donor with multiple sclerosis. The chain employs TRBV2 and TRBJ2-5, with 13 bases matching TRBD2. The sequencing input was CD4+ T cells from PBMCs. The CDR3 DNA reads TGTGCCAGCAGTAAGGGACTAGCGGGGACTCCTCAAGAGACCCAGTACTTC. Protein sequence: CASSKGLAGTPQETQYF.